This entry lists 32 T cell receptor beta chains sequenced from one sample in a study of blood T cell repertoires in COVID-19. Method: immunoSEQ multiplex PCR; TCRdb's copy keeps in-frame clones and lacks some. The sample contains more than 85,000 clones, about 80% of which appear only once. Material for sequencing was peripheral blood. The origin of the receptors is a human donor in a cohort sampled during active COVID-19.

J is TRBJ2-1 and V is TRBV10-3; the D gene is possibly TRBD2 (6 bases). Germline CDR1 reads ENHRY; CDR2 reads SYGVKD. The V end lost 2 bases, the J end lost 7 bases, and 18 bases lay between the germline ends. CDR3 length: 16 amino acids. The CDR3 region has the DNA TGTGCCATCAGTGAGAAGTTAATAGGGAGCGGGAATGAGCAGTTCTTC. It translates to CAISEKLIGSGNEQFF.

The V gene is TRBV7-9, the J gene TRBJ1-4, with no clear D. The CDR3 loop spans 13 amino acids. Germline CDR1 is SEHNR and CDR2 is FQNEAQ (reference sequence). V shed 3 bases and J shed 4 bases, with 6 bases lying between them. The CDR3 region is CASSFRVNEKLFF. The DNA of the CDR3 is TGTGCCAGCAGCTTCCGAGTTAATGAAAAACTGTTTTTT.

This chain joins TRBV7-2 and TRBJ2-5; 11 bases align to TRBD2. J was trimmed by 4 bases and V by 5 bases; bases with no gene match: 6. Per the germline V gene, CDR1 is SGHTA and CDR2 is FQGNSA. This CDR3 spans 15 amino acids. Here the CDR3 reads CASSRSGGAGETQYF. The DNA of the CDR3 is TGTGCCAGCAGCCGTAGCGGGGGGGCGGGAGAGACCCAGTACTTC. The full variable domain, its missing parts supplied by reference TRBV7-2 and TRBJ2-5, is GAGVSQSPSNKVTEKGKDVELRCDPISGHTALYWYRQSLGQGLEFLIYFQGNSAPDKSGLPSDRFSAERTGGSVSTLTIQRTQQEDSAVYLCASSRSGGAGETQYFGPGTRLLVL.

As DNA, the CDR3 is TGTGCCAGCAGCCAAGGACTGGAGACCCAGTACTTC. Translated: CASSQGLETQYF. V and J are TRBV14 and TRBJ2-5; D call uncertain. Germline V gene data show CDR1 as SGHDN and CDR2 as FVKESK. Trimming removed 1 base from V and 5 bases from J, with 5 bases in between. The length of the CDR3 is 12 residues.

The sample holds one count of this clone. The V gene is TRBV3-1 (or the pseudogene TRBV3-2), the J gene TRBJ1-4; D uncertain. Trimming shortened V by 4 bases and J by 1 base, and 10 bases separated the two germline ends. The CDR3 length is 15 residues. In germline, CDR1 is LGHDT, CDR2 YNNKEL (reference sequence). The CDR3 region has the DNA TGTGCCAGCAGCCCGGCAGGCCGAACTAATGAAAAACTGTTTTTT. As protein: CASSPAGRTNEKLFF.

V and J are TRBV28 and TRBJ2-3, with TRBD2 identical over 8 bases. With 10 bases clipped from V and 4 bases from J, the junction kept 13 bases outside the gene matches. CDR1 MDHEN and CDR2 SYDVKM come from the germline V gene. The CDR3 spans 15 residues. CDR3 DNA sequence: TGTGCCACCCTGGCCCAGTACGGGGGGGCAGATACGCAGTATTTT. Amino acids: CATLAQYGGADTQYF.

The chain links TRBV28 to TRBJ1-5; possible D gene TRBD1, 6 bases. Trimming stripped 7 bases from V and 3 bases from J, with 10 bases between. This CDR3 is 13 amino acids long. CDR1 is MDHEN and CDR2 is SYDVKM in the germline V gene. CDR3 DNA sequence: TGTGCCAGCACCAGGGGAAACAATCAGCCCCAGCATTTT. Its translation: CASTRGNNQPQHF.

This sequence joins TRBV5-4 and TRBJ1-2; 9 bases line up with TRBD1. Germline V gene sequence: CDR1 SGHNT, CDR2 YYREEE (reference sequence). The CDR3 covers 14 residues. J lost 1 base, V lost 4 bases, and 2 bases had no gene match. The CDR3 here is CASSRDRDNYGYTF. The CDR3 region has the DNA TGTGCCAGCAGCAGGGACAGGGATAACTATGGCTACACCTTC.

The chain recombines TRBV19 with TRBJ1-1; D gene uncertain. The CDR3 is made up of 16 amino acids. Trimming removed 5 bases from V and 0 bases from J, with 16 bases in between. Germline-derived CDR1 and CDR2 are LNHDA and SQIVND (reference sequence). The CDR3 region is CASSVTDSRMNTEAFF. The CDR3 nucleotides read TGTGCCAGTAGTGTTACGGACTCGAGGATGAACACTGAAGCTTTCTTT.

The chain carries TRBV27 and TRBJ1-2; D unresolved. The germline V gene encodes CDR1 MNHEY and CDR2 SMNVEV (reference sequence). The CDR3 spans 12 residues. Trimming took 4 bases from V and 8 from J, leaving 11 bases between them. CDR3 sequence reads: CASSSRFEGYTF. The CDR3 DNA is TGTGCCAGCAGTTCCAGGTTTGAGGGCTACACCTTC.

This clone has only a few counts. This rearrangement joins TRBV7-2 to TRBJ1-1; 7 bases match TRBD1. With 5 bases clipped from V and 0 bases from J, the junction kept 12 bases outside the gene matches. CDR3 length equals 17 residues. Germline CDR1 is SGHTA and CDR2 is FQGNSA. This chain's CDR3 is CASSQAEGQSVNTEAFF. CDR3 DNA: TGTGCCAGCAGCCAGGCTGAGGGACAGTCAGTGAACACTGAAGCTTTCTTT.

V is TRBV6-2 or TRBV6-3 and J is TRBJ2-7; 7 nucleotides line up with TRBD1. The CDR3 loop spans 14 amino acids. V was pared by 2 bases and J by 3 bases, with 4 bases of the junction left unmatched. From germline, CDR1 is MNHEY and CDR2 SVGEGT. Here the CDR3 reads CASSYGRTGYEQYF. The DNA of the CDR3 is TGTGCCAGCAGTTACGGCCGGACAGGCTACGAGCAGTACTTC.

CDR3 in amino acids: CASSPPGSTEAFF. The CDR3 DNA follows: TGTGCCAGCAGTCCCCCGGGTAGCACTGAAGCTTTCTTT. The chain recombines TRBV28 with TRBJ1-1; D is uncertain. CDR1 MDHEN and CDR2 SYDVKM come from the germline V gene. Trimming shortened V by 5 bases and J by 4 bases, and 11 bases separated the two germline ends. This CDR3 is 13 amino acids long.

The gene calls are TRBV19 and TRBJ2-3, with TRBD2 matching over 7 bases. The CDR3 is 16 amino acids. Germline trimming cut 6 bases from V and 0 bases from J; bases unmatched to any gene: 9. Germline assignment: CDR1 LNHDA and CDR2 SQIVND (reference sequence). CDR3 protein: CASRETGTTSTDTQYF. The CDR3 DNA follows: TGTGCCAGTAGGGAAACCGGGACTACTAGCACAGATACGCAGTATTTT.

This sequence joins TRBV28 and TRBJ1-2, with D unclear. V lost 8 bases and J 2 bases, leaving 6 bases between the germline ends. The germline gives CDR1 MDHEN, CDR2 SYDVKM. The CDR3 covers 11 residues. This chain's CDR3 is CASFQNYGYTF. The CDR3 region has the DNA TGTGCCAGCTTCCAGAACTATGGCTACACCTTC.

J is TRBJ1-2 and V is TRBV7-9; D is unresolved. The CDR3 is made up of 13 amino acids. With 4 bases removed from V and 6 bases from J, the gap between germline ends came to 12 bases. In germline, CDR1 is SEHNR, CDR2 FQNEAQ (reference sequence). The CDR3 DNA follows: TGTGCCAGCAGCTCCCGTACTTCCCATGGCTACACCTTC. Translating gives CASSSRTSHGYTF. Drawing the rest from reference TRBV7-9 and TRBJ1-2, the complete variable domain is DTGVSQNPRHKITKRGQNVTFRCDPISEHNRLYWYRQTLGQGPEFLTYFQNEAQLEKSRLLSDRFSAERPKGSFSTLEIQRTEQGDSAMYLCASSSRTSHGYTFGSGTRLTVV.

J is TRBJ2-1 and V is TRBV3-1 (or the pseudogene TRBV3-2); TRBD2 matches 9 bases. V was pared by 0 bases and J by 5 bases, with 5 bases of the junction left unmatched. Germline CDR1 reads LGHDT; CDR2 reads YNNKEL (reference sequence). The CDR3 sequence is 16 residues long. The CDR3 loop is CASSQERTSAHNEQFF. The CDR3 DNA is TGTGCCAGCAGCCAAGAAAGGACTAGCGCCCACAATGAGCAGTTCTTC.

The chain is built from TRBV10-3 and TRBJ2-7; TRBD1 is a possible D gene (5 bases). Germline assignment: CDR1 ENHRY and CDR2 SYGVKD. The V gene lost 2 bases and the J gene lost 5 bases, with 10 bases spanning the gap. The CDR3 contains 13 residues. The CDR3: CAISEILGDEQYF. DNA of the CDR3: TGTGCCATCAGTGAGATATTAGGGGACGAGCAGTACTTC.

The J gene is TRBJ1-1, the V gene TRBV7-2; D remains unclear. Deletions cut 5 bases from V and 4 bases from J, with 11 bases between. In germline, CDR1 is SGHTA, CDR2 FQGNSA. This CDR3 has 13 residues. In nucleotides, the CDR3 is TGTGCCAGCAGCGTAAATCAGGTCACTGAAGCTTTCTTT. Residues: CASSVNQVTEAFF.

This clone was counted a single time. The chain carries TRBV5-1 and TRBJ2-3; TRBD2 aligns across 7 bases. Trimming removed 2 bases from V and 1 base from J; junction bases left unmatched: 4. The CDR3 has 15 amino acids. Germline CDR1 reads SGHRS; CDR2 reads YFSETQ. CDR3 amino acids: CASSFSGGRTDTQYF. In DNA, the CDR3 is TGCGCCAGCAGCTTTTCGGGAGGCCGCACAGATACGCAGTATTTT.

The chain uses TRBV18 and TRBJ1-1; 7 positions agree with TRBD1. The CDR3 has 15 residues. V shed 3 bases and J 1 base; nucleotides not matched to a gene: 5. Germline CDR1 reads KGHSH; CDR2 reads LQKENI. Here the CDR3 reads CASSPNTGENTEAFF. CDR3 nucleotide sequence: TGTGCCAGCTCACCCAACACAGGGGAGAACACTGAAGCTTTCTTT. The full variable domain, its missing parts supplied by reference TRBV18 and TRBJ1-1, is NAGVMQNPRHLVRRRGQEARLRCSPMKGHSHVYWYRQLPEEGLKFMVYLQKENIIDESGMPKERFSAEFPKEGPSILRIQQVVRGDSAAYFCASSPNTGENTEAFFGQGTRLTVV.

The chain carries TRBV11-3 and TRBJ2-7; 7 positions match TRBD2. With 6 bases clipped from V and 1 base from J, the junction kept 3 bases outside the gene matches. Germline V gene data show CDR1 as SGHNT and CDR2 as YENEEA. The CDR3 contains 13 residues. Here the CDR3 reads CASSRGGSYEQYF. The CDR3 DNA follows: TGTGCCAGCAGTCGCGGGGGTTCCTACGAGCAGTACTTC.

This sequence joins TRBV6-5 and TRBJ1-1; 9 bases agree with TRBD1. J gave up 1 base and V 7 bases, and 7 bases lay outside the gene matches. Germline loops: CDR1 MNHEY, CDR2 SVGAGI. CDR3 size: 15 residues. CDR3 nucleotides: TGTGCCAGCACCGGAACAGGGGGCCCGAACACTGAAGCTTTCTTT. It yields the protein CASTGTGGPNTEAFF.

The V and J genes are TRBV6-2 or TRBV6-3 and TRBJ2-4, with TRBD2 identical over 7 bases. With 0 bases clipped from V and 6 bases from J, the junction kept 2 bases outside the gene matches. In germline, CDR1 is MNHEY, CDR2 SVGEGT. The CDR3 extends over 14 amino acids. Here the CDR3 DNA reads TGTGCCAGCAGTTACTCGGGGGGGAGAAACATTCAGTACTTC. It encodes CASSYSGGRNIQYF.

The chain uses TRBV6-5 and TRBJ2-2; 7 positions agree with TRBD1. The ends lost 6 bases at V and 4 bases at J; junction bases unmatched: 8. The CDR3 extends over 15 amino acids. Germline loops: CDR1 MNHEY, CDR2 SVGAGI. The CDR3, as DNA: TGTGCCAGCAGCGTCCTAACAGGGGTCACCGGGGAGCTGTTTTTT. Encoded protein: CASSVLTGVTGELFF.

The chain combines TRBV19 with TRBJ1-5; D gene uncertain. CDR1 LNHDA and CDR2 SQIVND come from the germline V gene (reference sequence). Trimming stripped 2 bases from V and 9 bases from J, with 11 bases between. This CDR3 comprises 13 residues. The chain's CDR3 is CASSIREVWPQHF. In DNA form, the CDR3 reads TGTGCCAGTAGTATAAGGGAGGTTTGGCCCCAGCATTTT.

The V and J genes are TRBV6-5 and TRBJ2-2; D possibly corresponds to TRBD1 (6 bases). V was cut by 6 bases and J by 0 bases, with 11 bases left in between. Looked up from germline, CDR1 is MNHEY and CDR2 is SVGAGI. This CDR3 has 15 residues. CDR3 protein: CASRRDIANTGELFF. CDR3 nucleotide sequence: TGTGCCAGCAGACGGGACATCGCGAACACCGGGGAGCTGTTTTTT.

The V call is TRBV20-1, the J call TRBJ2-5; no reliable D call. The CDR3 contains 10 residues. Germline lookup yields CDR1 DFQATT and CDR2 SNEGSKA (reference sequence). The ends were cut back, 5 bases at V and 3 bases at J, with 4 bases in the middle. CDR3 loop: CSAAKETQYF. CDR3 DNA sequence: TGCAGTGCTGCGAAAGAGACCCAGTACTTC.

This clone is a singleton in its sample. The chain is built from TRBV5-1 and TRBJ2-5, with TRBD1 matching 11 bases. Germline values: CDR1 SGHRS, CDR2 YFSETQ. The CDR3 spans 15 residues. Trimming took 3 bases from V and 5 from J; bases not matched to a gene: 6. CDR3 bases: TGCGCCAGCAGCTCCGGGACAGGGGGTACGGAGACCCAGTACTTC. Translating it yields CASSSGTGGTETQYF.

The chain is built from TRBV7-8 and TRBJ2-1; 13 nucleotides line up with TRBD2. Trimming took 5 bases from V and 9 from J; bases not matched to a gene: 10. The CDR3 runs to 16 residues. Per germline, CDR1 SGHVS and CDR2 FQNEAQ. CDR3 in amino acids: CASSRRGLAGEGEQFF. The CDR3 DNA follows: TGTGCCAGCAGCCGCCGAGGACTAGCGGGAGAGGGTGAGCAGTTCTTC.

The chain joins TRBV4-2 to TRBJ2-1; TRBD2 agrees at 10 bases. The CDR3 is 18 amino acids. Germline assignment: CDR1 LGHNA and CDR2 YNFKEQ. J gave up 3 bases and V 1 base, and 9 bases lay outside the gene matches. The chain's CDR3 is CASSQAAPSGSLYNEQFF. The CDR3 bases are TGTGCCAGCAGCCAAGCCGCGCCTAGCGGGAGCCTCTACAATGAGCAGTTCTTC.

The DNA of the CDR3 is TGTGCCAGCAGTTCTCCGGCCGGGGGAAATCAGCCCCAGCATTTT. Amino acid sequence: CASSSPAGGNQPQHF. The V and J genes are TRBV28 and TRBJ1-5, with D maybe TRBD1 (5 bases). V gave up 4 bases and J gave up 4 bases, with 14 bases separating them. Germline V gene data show CDR1 as MDHEN and CDR2 as SYDVKM. This CDR3 has 15 residues.